The rows below give T cell receptor beta chains drawn from one sample of a study of CD8+ T cells in alopecia areata. Using immunoSEQ multiplex PCR, the repertoire was profiled, and TCRdb retains in-frame clones only, with some absent. The sample gives 100,000 to 150,000 clones, about 50% of which show up once; approximately 18% is in the top ten. Sample: CD8+ T cells sorted from blood, taken at week 0. These receptor sequences come from a human donor with alopecia areata. Each CDR3 is given with its conserved first and last residue. D genes are given only for firm matches. Size is stated for part of the rows, as once, few or many counts, or as a class when the clone is expanded.

clone_size: NA
d_call: NA
j_call: TRBJ2-1
v_call: TRBV29-1
cdr3_aa: CSVAGGTLDFGEQFF
cdr3_nt: TGCAGCGTAGCCGGGGGGACATTGGATTTTGGTGAGCAGTTCTTC

clone_size: NA
d_call: NA
j_call: TRBJ2-5
v_call: TRBV5-6
cdr3_aa: CASSSSQETQYF
cdr3_nt: TGTGCCAGCAGCTCCAGCCAAGAGACCCAGTACTTC

clone_size: few
d_call: NA
j_call: TRBJ2-7
v_call: TRBV10-3
cdr3_aa: CAISADKLGEQYF
cdr3_nt: TGTGCCATCAGTGCTGACAAGCTAGGCGAGCAGTACTTC

clone_size: NA
d_call: TRBD2
j_call: TRBJ2-7
v_call: TRBV13
cdr3_aa: CASRRAGEPYEQYF
cdr3_nt: TGTGCCAGCAGGCGCGCGGGGGAACCCTACGAGCAGTACTTC

clone_size: NA
d_call: NA
j_call: TRBJ2-2
v_call: TRBV9
cdr3_aa: CASSVVETGELFF
cdr3_nt: TGTGCCAGCAGCGTAGTCGAAACCGGGGAGCTGTTTTTT

clone_size: NA
d_call: NA
j_call: TRBJ2-7
v_call: TRBV7-2
cdr3_aa: CASTNVRGSSYEQYF
cdr3_nt: TGTGCCAGCACCAATGTCAGGGGCTCGTCCTACGAGCAGTACTTC

clone_size: NA
d_call: TRBD1
j_call: TRBJ2-2
v_call: TRBV5-6
cdr3_aa: CASSAGTAAANTGELFF
cdr3_nt: TGTGCCAGCAGCGCAGGGACAGCCGCCGCGAACACCGGGGAGCTGTTTTTT

clone_size: few
d_call: NA
j_call: TRBJ1-5
v_call: TRBV2
cdr3_aa: CASSEYLQPQHF
cdr3_nt: TGTGCCAGCAGTGAATACCTTCAGCCCCAGCATTTT

clone_size: NA
d_call: TRBD2
j_call: TRBJ2-5
v_call: TRBV9
cdr3_aa: CASSETSGGANKTQYF
cdr3_nt: TGTGCCAGCAGCGAGACTAGCGGGGGGGCCAATAAGACCCAGTACTTC

clone_size: NA
d_call: TRBD1
j_call: TRBJ2-5
v_call: TRBV7-9
cdr3_aa: CASSYSTGVPFQETQYF
cdr3_nt: TGTGCCAGCAGCTACTCTACAGGGGTCCCTTTTCAAGAGACCCAGTACTTC

clone_size: NA
d_call: TRBD2
j_call: TRBJ2-7
v_call: TRBV4-1
cdr3_aa: CASSIGTSGGYEQYF
cdr3_nt: TGCGCCAGCAGCATAGGGACTAGCGGGGGGTACGAGCAGTACTTC

clone_size: once
d_call: TRBD1
j_call: TRBJ1-1
v_call: TRBV4-2
cdr3_aa: CASRLTGGLDTEAFF
cdr3_nt: TGTGCCAGCAGGTTAACAGGGGGGCTAGACACTGAAGCTTTCTTT

clone_size: few
d_call: NA
j_call: TRBJ2-7
v_call: TRBV29-1
cdr3_aa: CSVTQDEQYF
cdr3_nt: TGCAGCGTTACCCAGGACGAGCAGTACTTC

clone_size: NA
d_call: TRBD1
j_call: TRBJ1-1
v_call: TRBV13
cdr3_aa: CASSPQTGATEAFF
cdr3_nt: TGTGCCAGCAGCCCCCAGACAGGGGCCACTGAAGCTTTCTTT

clone_size: NA
d_call: NA
j_call: TRBJ2-1
v_call: TRBV29-1
cdr3_aa: CSVLGGSFIEQFF
cdr3_nt: TGCAGCGTTCTTGGGGGGTCCTTTATTGAGCAGTTCTTC

clone_size: NA
d_call: TRBD1
j_call: TRBJ1-1
v_call: TRBV6-5
cdr3_aa: CASSKEQGAYTEAFF
cdr3_nt: TGTGCCAGCAGTAAAGAACAGGGGGCCTACACTGAAGCTTTCTTT

clone_size: many
d_call: TRBD1
j_call: TRBJ1-6
v_call: TRBV6-5
cdr3_aa: CASSSGQEGNSPLHF
cdr3_nt: TGTGCCAGCAGTTCAGGACAGGAGGGTAATTCACCCCTCCACTTT

clone_size: NA
d_call: NA
j_call: TRBJ1-1
v_call: TRBV4-1
cdr3_aa: CASSQRMNTEAFF
cdr3_nt: TGCGCCAGCAGCCAACGGATGAACACTGAAGCTTTCTTT

clone_size: few
d_call: TRBD1
j_call: TRBJ2-7
v_call: TRBV7-9
cdr3_aa: CASSWTGAYEQYF
cdr3_nt: TGTGCCAGCAGCTGGACAGGGGCCTACGAGCAGTACTTC

clone_size: NA
d_call: NA
j_call: TRBJ2-3
v_call: TRBV30
cdr3_aa: CAWSVVLSGDTQYF
cdr3_nt: TGTGCCTGGAGTGTAGTCCTCAGCGGGGATACGCAGTATTTT

clone_size: NA
d_call: TRBD1
j_call: TRBJ2-7
v_call: TRBV29-1
cdr3_aa: CSVEPTDRNSYEQYF
cdr3_nt: TGCAGCGTTGAACCCACGGACAGGAATTCCTACGAGCAGTACTTC

clone_size: NA
d_call: NA
j_call: TRBJ2-1
v_call: TRBV7-9
cdr3_aa: CASSRTPYNEQFF
cdr3_nt: TGTGCCAGCAGTCGGACTCCTTACAATGAGCAGTTCTTC

clone_size: NA
d_call: NA
j_call: TRBJ1-1
v_call: TRBV29-1
cdr3_aa: CSVDRGNEAFF
cdr3_nt: TGCAGCGTTGATAGGGGTAATGAAGCTTTCTTT

clone_size: NA
d_call: TRBD2
j_call: TRBJ2-5
v_call: TRBV4-3
cdr3_aa: CASSQVRTSDETQYF
cdr3_nt: TGCGCCAGCAGCCAAGTTAGGACTAGCGATGAGACCCAGTACTTC

clone_size: NA
d_call: NA
j_call: TRBJ1-1
v_call: TRBV29-1
cdr3_aa: CSVEDRLPEAFF
cdr3_nt: TGCAGCGTTGAAGACCGGTTACCTGAAGCTTTCTTT

clone_size: few
d_call: NA
j_call: TRBJ1-5
v_call: TRBV23-1
cdr3_aa: CASSHPEGGGQPQHF
cdr3_nt: TGCGCCAGCAGTCACCCTGAGGGGGGCGGTCAGCCCCAGCATTTT

clone_size: NA
d_call: TRBD1
j_call: TRBJ2-3
v_call: TRBV19
cdr3_aa: CASSTIGTGGLEDTQYF
cdr3_nt: TGTGCCAGTAGTACGATCGGGACAGGGGGCTTGGAAGATACGCAGTATTTT

clone_size: NA
d_call: TRBD2
j_call: TRBJ2-3
v_call: TRBV7-7
cdr3_aa: CASSFRGGPTDTQYF
cdr3_nt: TGTGCTAGCAGCTTTCGCGGGGGACCCACAGATACGCAGTATTTT

clone_size: few
d_call: TRBD2
j_call: TRBJ2-1
v_call: TRBV27
cdr3_aa: CASSHTRDYEQFF
cdr3_nt: TGTGCCAGCAGTCATACCCGGGACTACGAGCAGTTCTTC

clone_size: NA
d_call: NA
j_call: TRBJ1-1
v_call: TRBV5-4
cdr3_aa: CASSLTRGALAEAFF
cdr3_nt: TGTGCCAGCAGCTTGACTAGAGGGGCTCTGGCTGAAGCTTTCTTT

clone_size: NA
d_call: TRBD1
j_call: TRBJ2-7
v_call: TRBV29-1
cdr3_aa: CSVYGQGDEQYF
cdr3_nt: TGCAGCGTTTACGGACAGGGCGACGAGCAGTACTTC

clone_size: NA
d_call: TRBD1
j_call: TRBJ2-1
v_call: TRBV11-1
cdr3_aa: CASSSDRDYNEQFF
cdr3_nt: TGTGCCAGCAGCTCCGACAGGGACTACAATGAGCAGTTCTTC

clone_size: few
d_call: NA
j_call: TRBJ2-6
v_call: TRBV4-3
cdr3_aa: CASSQDGGTGANVLTF
cdr3_nt: TGCGCCAGCAGCCAAGATGGGGGTACTGGGGCCAACGTCCTGACTTTC

clone_size: NA
d_call: NA
j_call: TRBJ1-2
v_call: TRBV6-5
cdr3_aa: CATAGDNYGYTF
cdr3_nt: TGTGCCACCGCAGGGGATAACTATGGCTACACCTTC

clone_size: few
d_call: NA
j_call: TRBJ2-7
v_call: TRBV23-1
cdr3_aa: CASSQSYEQYF
cdr3_nt: TGCGCCAGCAGTCAATCTTACGAGCAGTACTTC

clone_size: NA
d_call: TRBD2
j_call: TRBJ2-1
v_call: TRBV6-5
cdr3_aa: CASSYSSSGEYNEQFF
cdr3_nt: TGTGCCAGCAGTTATTCCTCTAGCGGGGAATACAATGAGCAGTTCTTC

clone_size: few
d_call: TRBD2
j_call: TRBJ2-5
v_call: TRBV29-1
cdr3_aa: CSVEDLKVGRETQYF
cdr3_nt: TGCAGCGTTGAAGATCTCAAGGTCGGGAGGGAGACCCAGTACTTC

clone_size: few
d_call: TRBD1
j_call: TRBJ2-7
v_call: TRBV18
cdr3_aa: CASSPEGTGNGEQYF
cdr3_nt: TGTGCCAGCTCACCAGAGGGGACAGGGAACGGCGAGCAGTACTTC

clone_size: NA
d_call: NA
j_call: TRBJ2-7
v_call: TRBV27
cdr3_aa: CASSLSVGTLPGEQYF
cdr3_nt: TGTGCCAGCAGTTTGTCCGTGGGCACCCTCCCTGGCGAGCAGTACTTC

clone_size: medium-sized
d_call: TRBD2
j_call: TRBJ2-3
v_call: TRBV6-4
cdr3_aa: CASSETSGGADTQYF
cdr3_nt: TGTGCCAGCAGTGAGACTAGCGGGGGGGCAGATACGCAGTATTTT

clone_size: NA
d_call: NA
j_call: TRBJ1-5
v_call: TRBV27
cdr3_aa: CASKPQGSNQPQHF
cdr3_nt: TGTGCCAGCAAACCGCAGGGTAGCAATCAGCCCCAGCATTTT

clone_size: NA
d_call: NA
j_call: TRBJ2-7
v_call: TRBV5-6
cdr3_aa: CASSLEALEQYF
cdr3_nt: TGTGCCAGCAGCTTGGAAGCGTTAGAGCAGTACTTC

clone_size: NA
d_call: TRBD2
j_call: TRBJ2-1
v_call: TRBV7-2
cdr3_aa: CASSPGLDYNEQFF
cdr3_nt: TGTGCCAGCAGCCCGGGACTAGACTACAATGAGCAGTTCTTC

clone_size: NA
d_call: NA
j_call: TRBJ1-1
v_call: TRBV9
cdr3_aa: CASSADGEAFF
cdr3_nt: TGTGCCAGCAGCGCGGACGGAGAAGCTTTCTTT

clone_size: NA
d_call: NA
j_call: TRBJ2-1
v_call: TRBV6-5
cdr3_aa: CASRREAYNEQFF
cdr3_nt: TGTGCCAGCAGAAGGGAAGCCTACAATGAGCAGTTCTTC

clone_size: few
d_call: NA
j_call: TRBJ2-3
v_call: TRBV27
cdr3_aa: CASSLIGGGPDTQYF
cdr3_nt: TGTGCCAGCAGTTTGATCGGAGGGGGCCCAGATACGCAGTATTTT

clone_size: NA
d_call: NA
j_call: TRBJ2-7
v_call: TRBV10-3
cdr3_aa: CASSGTELPYEQYF
cdr3_nt: TGTGCCTCCTCAGGCACGGAACTTCCCTACGAGCAGTACTTC

clone_size: NA
d_call: NA
j_call: TRBJ2-1
v_call: TRBV29-1
cdr3_aa: CSVVQEYNEQFF
cdr3_nt: TGCAGCGTGGTTCAGGAATACAATGAGCAGTTCTTC

clone_size: NA
d_call: TRBD1
j_call: TRBJ2-7
v_call: TRBV7-9
cdr3_aa: CASTRDRDEQYF
cdr3_nt: TGTGCCAGCACCAGGGACAGGGACGAGCAGTACTTC

clone_size: few
d_call: NA
j_call: TRBJ1-5
v_call: TRBV19
cdr3_aa: CATHRTLGWQPQHF
cdr3_nt: TGTGCCACCCACCGGACCCTGGGGTGGCAGCCCCAGCATTTT

clone_size: NA
d_call: TRBD1
j_call: TRBJ2-7
v_call: TRBV19
cdr3_aa: CATSGTGGLYEQYF
cdr3_nt: TGTGCCACCTCCGGGACAGGGGGTTTGTACGAGCAGTACTTC

clone_size: NA
d_call: NA
j_call: TRBJ1-1
v_call: TRBV30
cdr3_aa: CAWSWRKGTEAFF
cdr3_nt: TGTGCCTGGAGTTGGAGGAAGGGGACTGAAGCTTTCTTT

clone_size: few
d_call: TRBD1
j_call: TRBJ1-5
v_call: TRBV27
cdr3_aa: CASKPGQGIQPQHF
cdr3_nt: TGTGCCAGCAAACCTGGACAGGGAATCCAGCCCCAGCATTTT

clone_size: NA
d_call: NA
j_call: TRBJ1-4
v_call: TRBV5-4
cdr3_aa: CASSFDPTSRNEKLFF
cdr3_nt: TGTGCCAGCAGCTTCGACCCGACGTCGCGTAATGAAAAACTGTTTTTT

clone_size: NA
d_call: TRBD2
j_call: TRBJ2-3
v_call: TRBV29-1
cdr3_aa: CSVGGGEITDTQYF
cdr3_nt: TGCAGCGTTGGCGGGGGAGAGATCACAGATACGCAGTATTTT

clone_size: NA
d_call: NA
j_call: TRBJ2-5
v_call: TRBV6-5
cdr3_aa: CASRTTQETQYF
cdr3_nt: TGTGCCAGCAGGACCACCCAAGAGACCCAGTACTTC